This T cell receptor (beta chain) was documented in a study of T cell repertoires in cytomegalovirus infection. The wider study: Well-studied HLA-B-restricted epitopes and recently identified HLA-C-restricted epitopes of CMV were both used in the study. Evidence of both CMV infection and a matching HLA type came from public TCR beta signatures.

This clonotype was counted only a few times. What it binds is not known. Points from the study as a whole: Cumulative public TCR beta family frequency identified carriers of CMV plus the relevant HLA. Clonotype analysis showed dominance of the ex vivo response by HLA-C-restricted CMV-specific TCR beta clonotypes.

A single record per CDR3 protein comes from TCRdb applying MiXCR to the reads. The table shows around 340,000 distinct CDR3 sequences, with approximately 32% occurring only once. From germline, CDR1 is SEHNR and CDR2 FQNEAQ (reference sequence). The germline V and J ends were trimmed by 5 bases and 1 base, with 15 bases remaining between them. The CDR3 has 15 amino acids. The sequences come from cultured PBMCs, collected from culture after CMV antigen stimulation. This sequence was found in a human donor in good health (CMV status not recorded). Some clones in this sample may be carry-over from other donors' samples. The chain joins TRBV7-9 to TRBJ2-7; a possible D gene is TRBD1 (6 bases). CDR3: CASSTGQIQSYEQYF. Written as DNA, the CDR3 is TGTGCCAGCAGCACGGGACAAATCCAATCCTACGAGCAGTACTTC.